One sample yielded the 25 T cell receptor beta chains listed below, sequenced in a study of cytomegalovirus exposure and HLA in healthy donors. The PCR used 60 Vbeta and 13 Jbeta primers. TCRdb's copy holds only in-frame clones and misses some; the assay was immunoSEQ multiplex PCR. The sample lists approximately 150,000 clones, roughly four fifths occurring once. Sequencing was done on a sample of PBMCs. The source is a man aged 60 to 75 in good health and CMV-seronegative.

This clone has only one observation. The chain carries TRBV11-2 and TRBJ2-5, with D tentatively TRBD2 (6 bases). The CDR3 length is 15 residues. In germline, CDR1 is SGHAT, CDR2 FQNNGV. Trimming cost V 8 bases and J 5 bases, with 21 bases left between them. The CDR3 nucleotides read TGTGCCAGCCTCGCCGGGACTTATCAGCGGGAGACCCAGTACTTC. It translates to CASLAGTYQRETQYF.

The chain carries TRBV9 and TRBJ2-3, with TRBD1 identical over 9 bases. The CDR3 length is 16 residues. V shed 4 bases and J 2 bases; nucleotides not matched to a gene: 8. Looked up from germline, CDR1 is SGDLS and CDR2 is YYNGEE. CDR3 region: CASSPGQGLFTDTQYF. As DNA, the CDR3 is TGTGCCAGCAGCCCCGGACAGGGGCTCTTCACAGATACGCAGTATTTT.

This sequence joins TRBV7-2 and TRBJ1-1; a weak D match, TRBD1 (6 bases). In germline, CDR1 is SGHTA, CDR2 FQGNSA. This CDR3 has 13 amino acids. Trimming cost V 5 bases and J 10 bases, with 17 bases left between them. This CDR3 reads CASSMEQGRLAFF. The CDR3 DNA reads as TGTGCCAGCAGCATGGAACAGGGTCGTTTAGCTTTCTTT.

The CDR3 DNA sequence: TGTGCCAGCAGAAGACAGCTCCAAGAGACCCAGTACTTC. Its protein product is CASRRQLQETQYF. The genes are TRBV2 and TRBJ2-5; weak D call: TRBD1 (5 bases). The CDR3 has 13 residues. Germline assignment: CDR1 SNHLY and CDR2 FYNNEI. With 6 bases removed from V and 1 base from J, the gap between germline ends came to 9 bases.

V gene TRBV25-1 combines with J gene TRBJ1-4; D is perhaps TRBD1 (6 bases). Trimming pared 3 bases from V and 8 bases from J, leaving 13 bases between. Germline V lookup: CDR1 MGHDK, CDR2 SYGVNS. This CDR3 comprises 14 residues. The CDR3 sequence: CASSDGGAGEKLFF. Written as DNA, the CDR3 is TGTGCCAGCAGTGACGGGGGGGCGGGGGAAAAACTGTTTTTT.

The J gene is TRBJ2-3, the V gene TRBV5-1; D remains unclear. Trimming pared 0 bases from V and 2 bases from J, leaving 7 bases between. The CDR3 is made up of 14 amino acids. The germline CDR1 and CDR2 sequences are SGHRS and YFSETQ. The CDR3 coding sequence is TGCGCCAGCAGCTTGGGGGCGACCACAGATACGCAGTATTTT. Its translation: CASSLGATTDTQYF.

J is TRBJ2-7 and V is TRBV2; a possible D gene is TRBD1 (5 bases). The V gene lost 6 bases and the J gene lost 2 bases, with 17 bases spanning the gap. This CDR3 has 15 amino acids. Germline V gene lookup returns CDR1 SNHLY and CDR2 FYNNEI. CDR3 sequence reads: CASRRQGAKAYEQYF. Written as DNA, the CDR3 is TGTGCCAGCAGACGACAAGGGGCGAAAGCCTACGAGCAGTACTTC.

This clone was seen more than once but under ten times. The V and J genes are TRBV30 and TRBJ2-7; D gene uncertain. CDR1 is GTSNPN and CDR2 is SVGIG in the germline V gene (reference sequence). V dropped 0 bases and J dropped 0 bases, with 9 bases sitting between them. CDR3 length: 14 amino acids. CDR3 sequence: CAWSVSTGSYEQYF. The DNA for the CDR3 is TGTGCCTGGAGTGTATCGACTGGCTCCTACGAGCAGTACTTC.

This sequence joins TRBV19 and TRBJ1-2; 7 bases agree with TRBD1. The V and J ends lost 3 bases and 0 bases, in that order; junction bases with no gene match: 7. This CDR3 is built from 16 residues. Germline V gene data show CDR1 as LNHDA and CDR2 as SQIVND (reference sequence). The chain's CDR3 is CASSILGTEANYGYTF. DNA for the CDR3: TGTGCCAGTAGTATCCTCGGGACAGAAGCTAACTATGGCTACACCTTC.

There are a few counts of this clone. The rearrangement uses TRBV5-6 and TRBJ1-1; D not certain. V lost 0 bases to trimming and J lost 6 bases, with 6 bases between them. This CDR3 is 12 amino acids long. Looked up from germline, CDR1 is SGHDT and CDR2 is YYEEEE. CDR3 DNA: TGTGCCAGCAGCTTGGGTGAGTCTGAAGCTTTCTTT. As protein: CASSLGESEAFF.

The gene calls are TRBV18 and TRBJ1-1; 8 positions match TRBD1. Looked up from germline, CDR1 is KGHSH and CDR2 is LQKENI. V trimming: 3 bases; J trimming: 4 bases; junction bases outside the gene matches: 7. The CDR3 runs 15 residues. Here the CDR3 DNA reads TGTGCCAGCTCACCGTCGACAGGGGACACCACTGAAGCTTTCTTT. It encodes CASSPSTGDTTEAFF.

J is TRBJ1-1 and V is TRBV7-6, with TRBD1 identical over 7 bases. CDR3 length: 16 residues. V gave up 8 bases and J gave up 0 bases; unmatched junction bases: 12. The germline V gene has CDR1 SGHVS and CDR2 FNYEAQ. The CDR3 spells CASVEGSGTVNTEAFF. For the CDR3, the DNA is TGTGCCAGCGTGGAGGGCTCCGGGACAGTGAACACTGAAGCTTTCTTT.

This clone was observed once. V is TRBV5-5 and J is TRBJ2-1, with 8 bases aligning to TRBD2. Per the germline V gene, CDR1 is SGHKS and CDR2 is YYEKEE (reference sequence). The CDR3 is 15 residues long. The V segment lost 3 bases and the J segment 7 bases; nucleotides outside the gene matches: 9. The CDR3 sequence is CASSSTSVGGNEQFF. The CDR3 DNA follows: TGTGCCAGCAGCTCGACTAGCGTGGGGGGGAATGAGCAGTTCTTC.

The chain is built from TRBV4-1 and TRBJ1-2, with 11 bases lining up with TRBD1. Per germline, CDR1 MGHRA and CDR2 YSYEKL. J was trimmed by 2 bases and V by 5 bases; bases with no gene match: 4. This CDR3 is 15 amino acids long. CDR3 DNA sequence: TGCGCCAGCAGCTCCGGACAGGGGGCAAACTATGGCTACACCTTC. Translating it yields CASSSGQGANYGYTF.

The genes are TRBV7-3 and TRBJ1-2; TRBD1 might be the D (5 bases). V lost 0 bases to trimming and J lost 5 bases, with 13 bases between them. The CDR3 covers 15 residues. Germline V gene data show CDR1 as SGHTA and CDR2 as FQGTGA. The CDR3 is CASSLTRQGEYGYTF. The CDR3, as DNA: TGTGCCAGCAGCTTAACCCGCCAGGGCGAATATGGCTACACCTTC.

This clone has more than one count but fewer than ten. V is TRBV7-8 and J is TRBJ2-2; D may be TRBD2 (5 bases). The germline gives CDR1 SGHVS, CDR2 FQNEAQ. This CDR3 comprises 16 residues. Deletions cut 5 bases from V and 0 bases from J, with 13 bases between. This CDR3 is CASSPLMRANTGELFF. The CDR3 region has the DNA TGTGCCAGCAGCCCTCTCATGCGGGCGAACACCGGGGAGCTGTTTTTT.

The chain combines TRBV5-1 with TRBJ2-3; maybe TRBD2 (5 bases). Per germline, CDR1 SGHRS and CDR2 YFSETQ. Trimming removed 2 bases from V and 2 bases from J, with 6 bases in between. The CDR3 is made up of 13 amino acids. The CDR3 DNA reads as TGCGCCAGCAGCTTCGGGAACACAGATACGCAGTATTTT. It is translated as CASSFGNTDTQYF.

The CDR3, as DNA: TGTGCCAGCCCAACCCTGGTTAGCCCCGATAATTCACCCCTCCACTTT. It encodes CASPTLVSPDNSPLHF. This chain connects TRBV28 to TRBJ1-6, with D unresolved. This CDR3 has 16 residues. Deletions cut 8 bases from V and 5 bases from J, with 19 bases between. Per the germline V gene, CDR1 is MDHEN and CDR2 is SYDVKM.

To note about this clone: The germline gene is not matched at one end of the junction; a read error may be the cause. The J gene is TRBJ1-5, the V gene TRBV7-9; D possibly corresponds to TRBD1 (5 bases). Per germline, CDR1 SEHNR and CDR2 FQNEAQ (reference sequence). This CDR3 has 16 residues. The CDR3 loop reads CSSSLVQGSGNQPQHF. The CDR3 DNA reads as TGTTCCAGCAGCTTAGTTCAGGGAAGTGGCAATCAGCCCCAGCATTTT.

The rearrangement joins TRBV5-1 to TRBJ2-7, with TRBD2 as a possible D gene (5 bases). The CDR3 is made up of 13 amino acids. The germline V gene has CDR1 SGHRS and CDR2 YFSETQ. Trimming stripped 4 bases from V and 0 bases from J, with 8 bases between. CDR3 bases: TGCGCCAGCAGCATGGGGAGCTCCTACGAGCAGTACTTC. Translating gives CASSMGSSYEQYF.

V and J are TRBV28 and TRBJ2-1, with 10 positions matching TRBD2. The junction had 7 bases not matched to a gene; V was cut back by 1 base and J by 7 bases. The CDR3 totals 16 residues. CDR1 MDHEN and CDR2 SYDVKM come from the germline V gene. The DNA of the CDR3 is TGTGCCAGCAGTTTATATAATAGCGGGAGGACGAATGAGCAGTTCTTC. It specifies CASSLYNSGRTNEQFF.

The rearrangement joins TRBV7-9 to TRBJ2-3; 9 nucleotides line up with TRBD2. V gave up 3 bases and J gave up 0 bases; unmatched junction bases: 1. This CDR3 has 15 residues. The germline CDR1 and CDR2 sequences are SEHNR and FQNEAQ (reference sequence). For the CDR3, the DNA is TGTGCCAGCAGCTTCACTAGCGGGAGCACAGATACGCAGTATTTT. It yields the protein CASSFTSGSTDTQYF.

The gene calls are TRBV6-1 and TRBJ2-1; D ambiguous. Germline CDR1 and CDR2: MNHNS and SASEGT. The CDR3 runs to 12 residues. The V end was cut by 2 bases, the J end by 4 bases, with 3 bases between. Here the CDR3 reads CASSEQYNEQFF. CDR3 nucleotide sequence: TGTGCCAGCAGTGAACAGTACAATGAGCAGTTCTTC.

The chain joins TRBV7-2 to TRBJ2-1, with 8 bases that match TRBD2. Germline CDR1 SGHTA, CDR2 FQGNSA. The CDR3 is 14 residues long. V lost 8 bases and J lost 8; bases outside the gene matches: 11. The CDR3 bases are TGTGCCAGCGCGACCGGGGGGGCCCGTTATGAGCAGTTCTTC. Translating it yields CASATGGARYEQFF.

The chain couples TRBV12-5 to TRBJ2-2; weak D call: TRBD2 (7 bases). Trimming removed 0 bases from V and 3 bases from J, with 14 bases in between. This CDR3 is built from 17 residues. Looked up from germline, CDR1 is LGHNT and CDR2 is FRNRAP. The CDR3 reads CASGLVLEGGDTGELFF. In DNA, the CDR3 is TGTGCTAGTGGTTTGGTACTTGAAGGGGGGGACACCGGGGAGCTGTTTTTT. The variable domain in full, with the rest retrieved from reference TRBV12-5 and TRBJ2-2, is DARVTQTPRHKVTEMGQEVTMRCQPILGHNTVFWYRQTMMQGLELLAYFRNRAPLDDSGMPKDRFSAEMPDATLATLKIQPSEPRDSAVYFCASGLVLEGGDTGELFFGEGSRLTVL.